This T cell receptor (beta chain) was recorded in a study of T cell repertoires in cytomegalovirus infection. Overall study context: Both a matching HLA type and CMV infection were indicated by public TCR beta signatures. Whole-study findings and limits: In two of eight donors, the top clonotype was HLA-C-restricted CMV-specific. There were carriers of CMV plus the relevant HLA, and cumulative public TCR beta family frequency identified them.

This clonotype was seen many times. Its antigen is as yet unknown. The CDR3 spans 13 residues. The V end was cut by 6 bases, the J end by 4 bases, with 10 bases between. MiXCR, run by TCRdb on the reads, gives a single entry per CDR3 protein. The sample includes around 530,000 distinct CDR3 sequences, about 25% seen only once; the top ten take less than 15%. The clonotype was recovered from a human donor in good health (CMV status not recorded). Some clones in this sample may be carry-over from other donors' samples. The genes are TRBV12-3 or TRBV12-4 and TRBJ1-3; D not certain. The specimen was PBMCs. The CDR3 DNA reads TGTGCCAGCAGCCCCTTTTTGGGAAACACCATATATTTT. This codes for CASSPFLGNTIYF.